The T cell receptor (delta chain) described here comes from a study of gamma-delta T cells after stem cell transplantation. This clone appeared a few times. This DNA's translation differs at residue 18 from TCRdb's protein, which comes from a much larger clone; a read error is likely, and the protein shown is translated from the DNA. TCRdb re-called the RT-PCR reads via CATT. The sample contains over 2,500 delta-chain clones, 3.4% of which appear only once. The specimen sequenced was gamma-delta T cells. This TCR was recovered from a human donor. It is not recorded whose cells these are; they may come from a transplant donor.

CDR3 nucleotide sequence: TGTGCCTGTGACACGGCGTCCGTACTGGGAAACTCCTGGGACACCCGACAGGTGTTTTTC. Amino acids: CACDTASVLGNSWDTRQVFF. This chain joins TRDV2 and TRDJ3; D possibly corresponds to TRDD3 (6 bases). This CDR3 region has 20 residues. Germline V lookup: CDR1 GEAIGNYY, CDR2 EKD.